A selection of T cell receptor beta chains follows, all from one sample in a study of early T cells in non-severe SARS-CoV-2 infection. TCRdb passed the 5' RACE reads through MiXCR, listing each CDR3 protein once. This sample has 66,000 or so distinct CDR3 sequences, with roughly 10% found just once. The specimen was whole blood. The source of these receptors is an adult who was a healthcare worker with PCR-confirmed SARS-CoV-2 infection or an uninfected control (not recorded which). Each CDR3 is given with its conserved first and last residue. A D gene is named only where the DNA matches it firmly. Clone size, where shown, is once, few, many, or a class for clones that have expanded.

>few|TRBJ2-3|.|TRBV13
CASSQNKGITDTQYF
TGTGCCAGCAGCCAAAACAAAGGGATCACAGATACGCAGTATTTT
>many|TRBJ2-6|.|TRBV27
CASSPLGRISGANVLTF
TGTGCCAGCAGCCCCCTAGGACGGATCTCTGGGGCCAACGTCCTGACTTTC
>many|TRBJ1-5|TRBD1|TRBV7-3
CASSQGQGSNQPQHF
TGTGCCAGCAGCCAGGGACAGGGTAGCAATCAGCCCCAGCATTTT
>.|TRBJ2-3|TRBD2|TRBV10-3
CAISDGRGAGDTQYF
TGTGCCATCAGTGATGGGCGGGGGGCCGGAGATACGCAGTATTTT
>many|TRBJ2-3|TRBD2|TRBV7-2
CASSLGIGLATDTQYF
TGTGCCAGCAGCCTAGGGATAGGACTAGCAACAGATACGCAGTATTTT
>.|TRBJ2-5|TRBD1|TRBV2
CASSPGQGALQETQYF
TGTGCCAGCAGTCCTGGACAGGGGGCCTTGCAAGAGACCCAGTACTTC
>few|TRBJ1-2|.|TRBV19
CASIGIYGYTF
TGTGCCAGTATCGGAATCTATGGCTACACCTTC
>few|TRBJ2-2|TRBD1|TRBV5-4
CASSPPQGANTGELFF
TGTGCCAGCAGTCCCCCACAGGGGGCGAACACCGGGGAGCTGTTTTTT
>many|TRBJ2-7|.|TRBV2
CATEARRGARSYEQYF
TGTGCCACCGAAGCCCGCAGAGGGGCCCGCTCCTACGAGCAGTACTTC
>many|TRBJ1-2|TRBD1|TRBV2
CASSSTGDGYGYTF
TGTGCCAGCAGTTCGACAGGGGACGGGTATGGCTACACCTTC
>many|TRBJ2-6|.|TRBV11-2
CASSFSATSGANVLTF
TGTGCCAGCAGCTTCTCGGCTACCTCTGGGGCCAACGTCCTGACTTTC
>few|TRBJ2-2|.|TRBV12-3/TRBV12-4
CASSLLDGGELFF
TGTGCCAGCAGTTTACTGGACGGGGGGGAGCTGTTTTTT
>.|TRBJ2-1|.|TRBV6-2/TRBV6-3
CASTNRGGGKGSYNEQFF
TGTGCCAGCACCAACAGGGGAGGGGGCAAGGGGTCCTACAATGAGCAGTTCTTC
>.|TRBJ1-1|.|TRBV21-1
CASPRNTEAFF
TGTGCCAGTCCAAGGAACACTGAAGCTTTCTTT
>.|TRBJ2-7|.|TRBV11-2
CASTPRGTYEQYF
TGTGCCAGCACCCCGAGGGGAACCTACGAGCAGTACTTC
>many|TRBJ2-5|.|TRBV14
CASSQEGSRSQETQYF
TGTGCCAGCAGCCAAGAAGGATCCAGGAGCCAAGAGACCCAGTACTTC
>many|TRBJ1-5|.|TRBV20-1
CSAIPGAGGNQPQHF
TGCAGTGCTATTCCTGGGGCAGGTGGAAATCAGCCCCAGCATTTT
>few|TRBJ2-7|TRBD1|TRBV6-6
CASSSGRPTGAEQYF
TGTGCCAGCAGTTCGGGGAGACCAACAGGGGCCGAGCAGTACTTC
>many|TRBJ2-7|.|TRBV20-1
CSAPMTGYSYEQYF
TGCAGTGCTCCGATGACAGGATACTCCTACGAGCAGTACTTC
>few|TRBJ2-1|TRBD2|TRBV20-1
CSAIPGGGNNEQFF
TGCAGTGCCATTCCCGGGGGGGGAAACAATGAGCAGTTCTTC
>many|TRBJ2-4|.|TRBV20-1
CSASKINREGVDIQYF
TGCAGTGCTTCGAAGATCAACAGGGAAGGGGTAGACATTCAGTACTTC
>.|TRBJ1-1|.|TRBV5-8
CASLAGPMNTEAFF
TGTGCCAGCTTGGCGGGACCCATGAACACTGAAGCTTTCTTT
>few|TRBJ1-1|.|TRBV7-6
CVSSMGRRNTEAFF
TGTGTCAGCAGCATGGGACGGAGGAACACTGAAGCTTTCTTT
>many|TRBJ2-5|.|TRBV18
CASSPGGTETQYF
TGTGCCAGCTCACCCGGCGGGACAGAGACCCAGTACTTC
>many|TRBJ2-7|TRBD1|TRBV29-1
CSVEDSDRGWDEQYF
TGCAGCGTTGAAGACTCGGACAGGGGATGGGACGAGCAGTACTTC
>many|TRBJ1-2|.|TRBV18
CASSQRGRHYGYTF
TGTGCCAGCTCACAAAGAGGCAGGCACTATGGCTACACCTTC
>.|TRBJ1-1|TRBD1|TRBV6-6
CASSGGQINTEAFF
TGTGCCAGCAGTGGGGGACAGATTAACACTGAAGCTTTCTTT
>.|TRBJ2-1|.|TRBV20-1
CSAEDGDRPYNEQFF
TGCAGTGCTGAAGACGGTGACCGACCCTACAATGAGCAGTTCTTC
>.|TRBJ2-1|.|TRBV7-3
CASSLGNYGFNEQFF
TGTGCCAGCAGCTTAGGTAACTACGGTTTCAATGAGCAGTTCTTC
>few|TRBJ2-3|TRBD2|TRBV10-3
CAIRASGSTDTQYF
TGTGCCATCCGAGCTAGCGGTAGCACAGATACGCAGTATTTT
>many|TRBJ2-5|TRBD1|TRBV12-3/TRBV12-4
CASSLATGRGQGETQYF
TGTGCCAGCAGTTTAGCGACAGGAAGGGGACAGGGGGAGACCCAGTACTTC
>many|TRBJ2-3|TRBD2|TRBV6-5
CASSYSGGADTQYF
TGTGCCAGCAGTTACTCTGGGGGGGCAGATACGCAGTATTTT
>.|TRBJ2-5|TRBD2|TRBV2
CASTLAGEQYF
TGTGCCAGCACACTAGCGGGGGAACAGTACTTC
>.|TRBJ1-2|.|TRBV2
CASSNTRVGYGYTF
TGTGCCAGCAGCAACACCCGAGTTGGCTATGGCTACACCTTC
>.|TRBJ2-7|.|TRBV12-3/TRBV12-4
CASSGDTSYEQYF
TGTGCCAGCAGTGGGGACACCTCCTACGAGCAGTACTTC
>many|TRBJ2-1|TRBD1|TRBV7-9
CASSHGGQGANEQFF
TGTGCCAGCAGCCACGGTGGACAGGGGGCAAATGAGCAGTTCTTC